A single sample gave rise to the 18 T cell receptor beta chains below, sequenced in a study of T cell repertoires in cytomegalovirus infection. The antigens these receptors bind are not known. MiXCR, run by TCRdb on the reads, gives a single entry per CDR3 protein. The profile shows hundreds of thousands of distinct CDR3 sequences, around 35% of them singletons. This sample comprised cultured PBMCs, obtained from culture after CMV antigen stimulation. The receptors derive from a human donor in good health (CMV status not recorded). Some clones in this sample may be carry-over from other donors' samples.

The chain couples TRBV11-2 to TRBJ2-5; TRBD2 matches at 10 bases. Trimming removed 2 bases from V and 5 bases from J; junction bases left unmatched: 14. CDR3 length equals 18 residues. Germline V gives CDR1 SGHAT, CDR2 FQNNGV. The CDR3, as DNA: TGTGCCAGCAGCTTAAGGGGCGGGCTAGCGGGAGTGTGGGAGACCCAGTACTTC. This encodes CASSLRGGLAGVWETQYF.

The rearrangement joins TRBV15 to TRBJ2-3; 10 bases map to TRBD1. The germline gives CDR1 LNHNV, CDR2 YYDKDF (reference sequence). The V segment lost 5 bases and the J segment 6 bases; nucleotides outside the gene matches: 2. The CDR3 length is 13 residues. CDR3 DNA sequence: TGTGCCACCAGCGGACAGGGGGGGGATACGCAGTATTTT. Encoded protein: CATSGQGGDTQYF.

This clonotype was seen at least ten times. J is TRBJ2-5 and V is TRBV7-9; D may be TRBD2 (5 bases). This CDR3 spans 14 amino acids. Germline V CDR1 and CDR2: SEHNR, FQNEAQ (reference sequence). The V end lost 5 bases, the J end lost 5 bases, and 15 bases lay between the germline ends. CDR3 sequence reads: CASSIRAALETQYF. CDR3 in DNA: TGTGCCAGCAGCATCCGAGCGGCACTGGAGACCCAGTACTTC.

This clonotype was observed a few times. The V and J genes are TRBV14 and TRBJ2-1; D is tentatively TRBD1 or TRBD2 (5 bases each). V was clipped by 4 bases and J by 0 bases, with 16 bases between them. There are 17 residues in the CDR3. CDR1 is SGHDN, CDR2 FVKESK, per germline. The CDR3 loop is CASSPLARVSSYNEQFF. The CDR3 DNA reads TGTGCCAGCAGCCCCCTAGCCAGGGTGAGCTCCTACAATGAGCAGTTCTTC.

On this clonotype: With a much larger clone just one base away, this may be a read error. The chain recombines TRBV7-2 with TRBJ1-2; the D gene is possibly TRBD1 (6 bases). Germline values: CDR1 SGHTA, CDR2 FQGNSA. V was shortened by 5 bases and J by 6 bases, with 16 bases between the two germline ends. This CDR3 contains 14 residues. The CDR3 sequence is CASSPRPGDDGYTF. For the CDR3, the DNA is TGTGCCAGCAGCCCCCGGCCAGGGGATGATGGCTACACCTTC.

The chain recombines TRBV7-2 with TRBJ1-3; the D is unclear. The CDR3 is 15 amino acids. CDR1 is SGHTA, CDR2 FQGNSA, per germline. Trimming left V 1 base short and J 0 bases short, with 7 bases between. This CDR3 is CASSLVTASGNTIYF. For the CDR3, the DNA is TGTGCCAGCAGCTTAGTGACGGCCTCTGGAAACACCATATATTTT.

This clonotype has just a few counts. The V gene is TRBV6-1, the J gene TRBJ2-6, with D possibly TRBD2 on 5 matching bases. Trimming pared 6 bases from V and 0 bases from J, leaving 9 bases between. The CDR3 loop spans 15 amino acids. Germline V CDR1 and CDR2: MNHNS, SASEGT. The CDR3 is CASRLGFSGANVLTF. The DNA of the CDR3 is TGTGCCAGCAGACTAGGTTTCTCTGGGGCCAACGTCCTGACTTTC.

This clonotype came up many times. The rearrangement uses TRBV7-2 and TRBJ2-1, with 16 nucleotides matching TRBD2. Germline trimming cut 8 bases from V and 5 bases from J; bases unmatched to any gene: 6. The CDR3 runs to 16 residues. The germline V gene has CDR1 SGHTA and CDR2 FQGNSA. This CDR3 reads CASGGLAGGNHNEQFF. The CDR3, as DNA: TGTGCCAGCGGGGGACTAGCGGGAGGGAACCACAATGAGCAGTTCTTC. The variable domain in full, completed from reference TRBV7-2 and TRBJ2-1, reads GAGVSQSPSNKVTEKGKDVELRCDPISGHTALYWYRQSLGQGLEFLIYFQGNSAPDKSGLPSDRFSAERTGGSVSTLTIQRTQQEDSAVYLCASGGLAGGNHNEQFFGPGTRLTVL.

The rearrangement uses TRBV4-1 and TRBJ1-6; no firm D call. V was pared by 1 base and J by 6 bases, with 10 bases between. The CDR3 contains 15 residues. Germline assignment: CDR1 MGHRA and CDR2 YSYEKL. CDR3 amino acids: CASSQGVTPNSPLHF. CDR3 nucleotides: TGCGCCAGCAGCCAAGGGGTAACCCCTAATTCACCCCTCCACTTT.

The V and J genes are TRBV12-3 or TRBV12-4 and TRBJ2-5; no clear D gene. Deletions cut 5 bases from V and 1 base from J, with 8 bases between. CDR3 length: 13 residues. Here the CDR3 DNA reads TGTGCCAGCAGTCCACCAATCCAAGAGACCCAGTACTTC. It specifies CASSPPIQETQYF.

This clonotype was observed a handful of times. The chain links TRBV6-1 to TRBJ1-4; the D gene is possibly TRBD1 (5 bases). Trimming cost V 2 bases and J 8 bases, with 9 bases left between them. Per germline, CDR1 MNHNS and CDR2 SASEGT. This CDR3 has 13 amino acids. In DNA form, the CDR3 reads TGTGCCAGCAGTGAATTAGGGGCCGAAAAACTGTTTTTT. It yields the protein CASSELGAEKLFF.

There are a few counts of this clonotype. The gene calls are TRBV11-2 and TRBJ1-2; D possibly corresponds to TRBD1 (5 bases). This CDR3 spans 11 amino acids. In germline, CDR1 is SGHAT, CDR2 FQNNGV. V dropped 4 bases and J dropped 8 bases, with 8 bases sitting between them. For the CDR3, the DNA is TGTGCCAGCAGCTCGGGGGGGGGCTACACCTTC. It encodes CASSSGGGYTF.

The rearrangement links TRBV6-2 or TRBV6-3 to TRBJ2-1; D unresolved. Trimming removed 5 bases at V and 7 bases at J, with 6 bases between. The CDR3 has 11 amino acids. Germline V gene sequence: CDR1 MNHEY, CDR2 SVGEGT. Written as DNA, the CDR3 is TGTGCCAGCAGTCATGGGAATGAGCAGTTCTTC. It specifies CASSHGNEQFF.

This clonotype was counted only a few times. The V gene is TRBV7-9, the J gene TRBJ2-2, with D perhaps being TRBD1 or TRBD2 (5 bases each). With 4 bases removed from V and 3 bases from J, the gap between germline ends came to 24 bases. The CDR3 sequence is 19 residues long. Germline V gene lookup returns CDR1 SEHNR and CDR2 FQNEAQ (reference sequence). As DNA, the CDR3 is TGTGCCAGCAGCTCGATTTCGTCCGGGACCGCCGGGGACACCGGGGAGCTGTTTTTT. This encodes CASSSISSGTAGDTGELFF.

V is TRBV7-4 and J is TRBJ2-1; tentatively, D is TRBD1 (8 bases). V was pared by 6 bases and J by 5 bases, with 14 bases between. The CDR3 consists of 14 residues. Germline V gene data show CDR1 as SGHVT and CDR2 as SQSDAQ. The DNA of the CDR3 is TGTGCCAGCAGGCGTACAGGGGGGGACAATGAGCAGTTCTTC. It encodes CASRRTGGDNEQFF. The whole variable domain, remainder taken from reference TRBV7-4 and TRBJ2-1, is GAGVSQSPRYKVAKRGRDVALRCDSISGHVTLYWYRQTLGQGSEVLTYSQSDAQRDKSGRPSGRFSAERPERSVSTLKIQRTEQGDSAVYLCASRRTGGDNEQFFGPGTRLTVL.

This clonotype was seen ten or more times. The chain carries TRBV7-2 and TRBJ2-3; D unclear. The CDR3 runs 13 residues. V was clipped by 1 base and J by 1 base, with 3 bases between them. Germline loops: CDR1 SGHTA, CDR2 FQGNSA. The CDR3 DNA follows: TGTGCCAGCAGCTTAGAAGGCACAGATACGCAGTATTTT. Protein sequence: CASSLEGTDTQYF.

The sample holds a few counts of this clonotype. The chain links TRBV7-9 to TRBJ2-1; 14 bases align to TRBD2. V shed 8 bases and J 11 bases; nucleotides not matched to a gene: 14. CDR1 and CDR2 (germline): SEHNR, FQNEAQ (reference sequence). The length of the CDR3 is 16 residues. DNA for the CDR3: TGTGCCAGCGGTACGACTAGCGGGAGGGCCGTGGCACAGCAGTTCTTC. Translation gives CASGTTSGRAVAQQFF. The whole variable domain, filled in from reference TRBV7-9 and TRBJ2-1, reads DTGVSQNPRHKITKRGQNVTFRCDPISEHNRLYWYRQTLGQGPEFLTYFQNEAQLEKSRLLSDRFSAERPKGSFSTLEIQRTEQGDSAMYLCASGTTSGRAVAQQFFGPGTRLTVL.

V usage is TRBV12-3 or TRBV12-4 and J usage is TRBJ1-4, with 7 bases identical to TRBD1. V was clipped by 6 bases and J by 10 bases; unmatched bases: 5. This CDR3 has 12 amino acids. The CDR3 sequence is CASRQGEGKLFF. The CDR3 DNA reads TGTGCCAGCAGGCAGGGGGAAGGAAAACTGTTTTTT.